This is a list of T cell receptor beta chains from one sample in a study of control samples from healthy donors and cancer patients. The data were produced by immunoSEQ multiplex PCR, yet TCRdb's version contains in-frame clones alone and is incomplete. The sample holds about 150,000 clones, 93% seen once. Material: blood. The receptors were sampled from a man aged 50-60 years in good health. The CDR3 runs from the conserved cysteine through the conserved F or W. Each record gives: V gene, D gene, J gene, clone size, CDR3 protein, CDR3 DNA. D genes are given only for firm matches. Size is stated for part of the rows, as once, few or many counts, or as a class when the clone is expanded.

v_gene: TRBV5-5
d_gene: TRBD1
j_gene: TRBJ2-7
abundance: .
CDR3aa: CASSLNRDRVYEQYF
CDR3nt: TGTGCCAGCAGCTTGAATCGGGACAGGGTCTACGAGCAGTACTTC

v_gene: TRBV2
d_gene: .
j_gene: TRBJ1-4
abundance: once
CDR3aa: CASSVSSSGSYVEKLFF
CDR3nt: TGTGCCAGCAGTGTTTCGTCCTCTGGATCGTATGTAGAAAAACTGTTTTTT

v_gene: TRBV5-4
d_gene: .
j_gene: TRBJ2-3
abundance: .
CDR3aa: CASSLAGTDTQYF
CDR3nt: TGTGCCAGCAGCTTGGCGGGCACAGATACGCAGTATTTT

v_gene: TRBV7-7
d_gene: .
j_gene: TRBJ2-5
abundance: .
CDR3aa: CASSPRRGLETQYF
CDR3nt: TGTGCTAGCAGCCCTCGACGGGGGCTAGAGACCCAGTACTTC

v_gene: TRBV11-2
d_gene: .
j_gene: TRBJ2-7
abundance: .
CDR3aa: CASSLGGGSPYEQYF
CDR3nt: TGTGCCAGCAGCTTGGGGGGCGGGAGTCCCTACGAGCAGTACTTC

v_gene: TRBV18
d_gene: .
j_gene: TRBJ1-6
abundance: .
CDR3aa: CASSHAPWNSPLHF
CDR3nt: TGTGCCAGCTCGCACGCCCCGTGGAATTCACCCCTCCACTTT

v_gene: TRBV2
d_gene: .
j_gene: TRBJ2-5
abundance: .
CDR3aa: CASSRNKGETQYF
CDR3nt: TGTGCCAGCAGTCGCAACAAAGGGGAGACCCAGTACTTC

v_gene: TRBV30
d_gene: .
j_gene: TRBJ1-3
abundance: .
CDR3aa: CAWSPTASGNTIYF
CDR3nt: TGTGCCTGGAGTCCCACAGCCTCTGGAAACACCATATATTTT

v_gene: TRBV19
d_gene: TRBD2
j_gene: TRBJ2-1
abundance: .
CDR3aa: CASSTYRTSRYNEQFF
CDR3nt: TGTGCCAGTAGTACTTACCGGACTAGCAGATACAATGAGCAGTTCTTC

v_gene: TRBV4-1
d_gene: TRBD1
j_gene: TRBJ1-2
abundance: .
CDR3aa: CASSSTGGYGYTF
CDR3nt: TGCGCCAGCAGCTCGACAGGGGGATATGGCTACACCTTC

v_gene: TRBV2
d_gene: .
j_gene: TRBJ1-2
abundance: .
CDR3aa: CASSEVVGYGYTF
CDR3nt: TGTGCCAGCAGTGAAGTTGTAGGGTATGGCTACACCTTC

v_gene: TRBV6-5
d_gene: .
j_gene: TRBJ2-2
abundance: .
CDR3aa: CASPEGAAGTGELFF
CDR3nt: TGTGCCAGCCCCGAGGGGGCCGCGGGGACCGGGGAGCTGTTTTTT

v_gene: TRBV2
d_gene: TRBD2
j_gene: TRBJ2-1
abundance: .
CDR3aa: CASSDMAGENNEQFF
CDR3nt: TGTGCCAGCAGTGACATGGCGGGAGAGAACAATGAGCAGTTCTTC

v_gene: TRBV10-3
d_gene: TRBD2
j_gene: TRBJ2-3
abundance: .
CDR3aa: CAIKSRTGLAGVDLGTDTQYF
CDR3nt: TGTGCCATCAAAAGCCGAACCGGACTAGCGGGAGTAGATTTAGGCACAGATACGCAGTATTTT

v_gene: TRBV7-3
d_gene: .
j_gene: TRBJ2-2
abundance: .
CDR3aa: CASSLTDVRAGTGELFF
CDR3nt: TGTGCCAGCAGCTTAACGGACGTCAGGGCGGGCACCGGGGAGCTGTTTTTT

v_gene: TRBV5-1
d_gene: TRBD1
j_gene: TRBJ2-1
abundance: .
CDR3aa: CASSLGTASYNEQFF
CDR3nt: TGCGCCAGCAGCCTAGGGACAGCCTCCTACAATGAGCAGTTCTTC